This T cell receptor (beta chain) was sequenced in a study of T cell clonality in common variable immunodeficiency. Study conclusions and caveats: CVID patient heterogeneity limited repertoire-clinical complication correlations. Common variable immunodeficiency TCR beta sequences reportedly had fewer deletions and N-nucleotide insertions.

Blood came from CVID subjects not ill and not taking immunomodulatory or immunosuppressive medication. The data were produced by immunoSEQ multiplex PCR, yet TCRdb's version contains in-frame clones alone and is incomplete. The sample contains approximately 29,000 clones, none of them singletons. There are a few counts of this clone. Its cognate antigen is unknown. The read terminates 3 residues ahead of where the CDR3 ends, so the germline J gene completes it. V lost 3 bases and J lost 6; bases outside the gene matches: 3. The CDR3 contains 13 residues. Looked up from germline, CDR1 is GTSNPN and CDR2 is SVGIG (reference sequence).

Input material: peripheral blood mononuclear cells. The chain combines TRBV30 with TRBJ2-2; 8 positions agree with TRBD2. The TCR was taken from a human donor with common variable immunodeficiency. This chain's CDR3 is CAWSPGGPGELFF. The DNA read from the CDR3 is TGTGCCTGGAGCCCGGGGGGGCCCGGGGAG.